This T cell receptor beta chain was identified in a study of blood T cell repertoires in COVID-19. Study-level background: The cDNA or gDNA used as material had been derived from T cells, B-cell-depleted T cells, or PBMCs.

The study recruited people aged roughly 18 to 100 years across around 24 US areas. Cohort assignment relied on participant-reported clinical history. Two negative PCRs, clearance, or symptom resolution were required of recovered Cohort 3 donors. Assay used: immunoSEQ multiplex PCR; TCRdb lists only in-frame clones, some missing. The sample gives some 97,000 clones, approximately 83% of which show up once; less than 3.5% is in the top ten. This CDR3 has 14 amino acids. Germline lookup yields CDR1 MNHEY and CDR2 SVGAGI. The V and J ends lost 10 bases and 3 bases respectively, with 17 bases between them.

Sample: PBMCs or T cells enriched from blood (not recorded which). The J gene is TRBJ2-3, the V gene TRBV6-5; D possibly corresponds to TRBD2 (5 bases). This receptor was taken from a woman between 45 and 65 years old who had recovered from COVID-19. CDR3 in DNA: TGTGCCACCACGCCGGGGTCGATGACAGATACGCAGTATTTT. Translating it yields CATTPGSMTDTQYF.